The 19 T cell receptor beta chains presented below share a single source sample, sequenced in a study of vaccination and CD4 T cells after COVID-19. With the Oncomine TCR Beta short-read assay, DNA from cultured CD4+ T cells was sequenced. TCRdb reanalysed the PCR reads using MiXCR and keeps one entry per CDR3 protein. Here the sample spans under 4,000 distinct CDR3 sequences, around 17% being singletons. No cognate antigen is known for these TCRs. Treatment in this sample: roughly ten-day PBMC culture with coronavirus spike peptide pools or control peptides (ViraFEST assay). The sample taken for sequencing was CD4+ T cells from blood, cultured in vitro. The receptors originated from a human donor who had recovered from COVID-19.

By proportion, this clonotype is medium-sized. This chain connects TRBV7-2 to TRBJ1-5; possibly TRBD1 for D (5 bases). Germline values: CDR1 SGHTA, CDR2 FQGNSA. V lost 1 base and J 4 bases, leaving 11 bases between the germline ends. The CDR3 extends over 15 amino acids. CDR3 sequence (DNA): TGTGCCAGCAGCTTAGAGGGGAGGGAGAATCAGCCCCAGCATTTT. This encodes CASSLEGRENQPQHF.

This clonotype was seen only a few times. This chain joins TRBV6-1 and TRBJ2-1; 8 bases map to TRBD1. CDR3 size: 14 residues. J was trimmed by 8 bases and V by 5 bases; bases with no gene match: 8. Per germline, CDR1 MNHNS and CDR2 SASEGT. This CDR3 reads CASSTRTGNYEQFF. The CDR3 DNA sequence: TGTGCCAGCAGTACCCGGACAGGGAACTATGAGCAGTTCTTC.

This clonotype was detected only a few times. The V call is TRBV5-1, the J call TRBJ1-5, with a tentative D call TRBD1 (6 bases). Germline assignment: CDR1 SGHRS and CDR2 YFSETQ. CDR3 length: 15 residues. The V end lost 4 bases, the J end lost 3 bases, and 14 bases lay between the germline ends. CDR3 sequence: CASSPDTGHNQPQHF. The CDR3, as DNA: TGCGCCAGCAGCCCGGACACAGGGCACAATCAGCCCCAGCATTTT.

In its sample, this clonotype was seen a few times. The chain is built from TRBV20-1 and TRBJ2-1; 11 nucleotides line up with TRBD2. Germline CDR1 reads DFQATT; CDR2 reads SNEGSKA (reference sequence). Trimming took 4 bases from V and 0 from J; bases not matched to a gene: 5. The CDR3 totals 16 residues. CDR3 in amino acids: CSATRLAGSSYNEQFF. DNA for the CDR3: TGCAGTGCTACCCGACTAGCGGGGAGCTCCTACAATGAGCAGTTCTTC.

This clonotype appeared once. The chain uses TRBV5-1 and TRBJ1-2; D is uncertain. V was shortened by 5 bases and J by 5 bases, with 13 bases between the two germline ends. CDR3 length: 13 amino acids. Germline lookup yields CDR1 SGHRS and CDR2 YFSETQ. CDR3 protein: CASSPQEAYGYTF. CDR3 DNA sequence: TGCGCCAGCAGTCCTCAGGAGGCTTATGGCTACACCTTC.

Within the sample, this clonotype is medium-sized. The chain is built from TRBV12-3 or TRBV12-4 and TRBJ2-1; D may match TRBD1 or TRBD2 (5 bases each). The CDR3 is 13 amino acids. Trimming removed 1 base at V and 15 bases at J, with 16 bases between. CDR3 DNA sequence: TGTGCCAGCAGTTTAGAGTGGGGGACCTTTCGGTTCTTC. Amino acid sequence: CASSLEWGTFRFF.

In its sample, this clonotype ranks as medium-sized. The rearrangement links TRBV30 to TRBJ1-2, with D possibly being TRBD1 (6 bases). The CDR3 has 15 amino acids. CDR1 is GTSNPN, CDR2 SVGIG, per germline (reference sequence). The V end lost 0 bases, the J end lost 4 bases, and 15 bases lay between the germline ends. The DNA of the CDR3 is TGTGCCTGGAGTGTACCAACAGGGAGCCCCTATGGCTACACCTTC. Protein product: CAWSVPTGSPYGYTF.

CDR3 sequence: CASSQDPDRDRGFYEQYF. CDR3 nucleotide sequence: TGTGCCAGCAGCCAAGATCCCGACCGGGACAGGGGCTTCTACGAGCAGTACTTC. This chain connects TRBV4-2 to TRBJ2-7, with 10 bases lining up with TRBD1. The germline V gene encodes CDR1 LGHNA and CDR2 YNFKEQ. This CDR3 has 18 residues. The junction had 11 bases not matched to a gene; V was cut back by 0 bases and J by 3 bases.

This clonotype is medium-sized (0.01 to 0.1%). This chain joins TRBV6-5 and TRBJ1-5; maybe TRBD1 (5 bases). The germline V gene has CDR1 MNHEY and CDR2 SVGAGI. Between the trimmed V and J ends, which lost 0 bases and 11 bases, there was a span of 14 bases. The CDR3 covers 14 residues. The CDR3 reads CASSYSRGLGAQHF. The DNA of the CDR3 is TGTGCCAGCAGTTACTCGCGGGGACTGGGGGCCCAGCATTTT.

V is TRBV4-1 and J is TRBJ2-6, with D maybe TRBD2 (7 bases). V shed 4 bases and J shed 4 bases, with 14 bases lying between them. The CDR3 is 16 residues long. Germline V gene data show CDR1 as MGHRA and CDR2 as YSYEKL. The CDR3 sequence: CASSPGGRGGANVLTF. The CDR3 bases are TGCGCCAGCAGCCCGGGGGGCCGAGGAGGGGCCAACGTCCTGACTTTC.

This clonotype was seen a few times. This chain connects TRBV19 to TRBJ1-2; D is possibly TRBD1 (6 bases). This CDR3 is 14 amino acids long. V was clipped by 1 base and J by 3 bases, with 9 bases between them. Germline CDR1 is LNHDA and CDR2 is SQIVND (reference sequence). The CDR3 loop reads CASSIGQAHYGYTF. The CDR3 DNA reads TGTGCCAGTAGTATAGGACAGGCGCACTATGGCTACACCTTC.

The chain recombines TRBV14 with TRBJ2-3; TRBD2 is a possible D gene (8 bases). Trimming shortened V by 3 bases and J by 6 bases, and 19 bases separated the two germline ends. Germline V gene lookup returns CDR1 SGHDN and CDR2 FVKESK. This CDR3 is 16 amino acids long. The CDR3 is CASSQRTGGTADTQYF. As DNA, the CDR3 is TGTGCCAGCAGCCAGAGGACGGGGGGGACAGCGGATACGCAGTATTTT. Filled out from reference TRBV14 and TRBJ2-3, the complete variable domain reads EAGVTQFPSHSVIEKGQTVTLRCDPISGHDNLYWYRRVMGKEIKFLLHFVKESKQDESGMPNNRFLAERTGGTYSTLKVQPAELEDSGVYFCASSQRTGGTADTQYFGPGTRLTVL.

This clonotype is labeled medium-sized. The genes are TRBV7-8 and TRBJ2-1, with a possible D match to TRBD2 (6 bases). Germline-derived CDR1 and CDR2 are SGHVS and FQNEAQ. CDR3 length: 14 amino acids. Trimming pared 5 bases from V and 9 bases from J, leaving 17 bases between. The CDR3 loop reads CASSKTRTPGEQFF. The CDR3 region has the DNA TGTGCCAGCAGCAAGACTAGGACGCCCGGTGAGCAGTTCTTC.

The chain carries TRBV7-9 and TRBJ1-6, with a tentative D call TRBD1 (6 bases). The CDR3 spans 15 residues. CDR1 and CDR2 from the germline V gene are SEHNR and FQNEAQ (reference sequence). Trimming left V 2 bases short and J 9 bases short, with 14 bases between. The CDR3: CASSLLRQEGSPLHF. CDR3 sequence (DNA): TGTGCCAGCAGCTTACTCCGACAGGAGGGTTCACCCCTCCACTTT.

About this clonotype: A much bigger clone sits one base away, suggesting this may be a read error. This chain uses TRBV2 with TRBJ1-1; 7 nucleotides agree with TRBD1. CDR3 length: 14 amino acids. Germline CDR1 SNHLY, CDR2 FYNNEI. The CDR3 sequence: CANSEQGFEAEAFF. In DNA, the CDR3 is TGTGCCAACAGTGAACAGGGGTTCGAGGCTGAAGCTTTCTTT.

The gene calls are TRBV3-1 and TRBJ1-5; maybe TRBD1 (5 bases). V lost 0 bases and J 3 bases, leaving 9 bases between the germline ends. Germline V gene data show CDR1 as LGHDT and CDR2 as YNNKEL (reference sequence). This CDR3 contains 15 residues. CDR3 loop: CASSQDGQPNQPQHF. CDR3 sequence (DNA): TGTGCCAGCAGCCAAGATGGACAACCCAATCAGCCCCAGCATTTT.

In its sample, this clonotype was seen a few times. V usage is TRBV2 and J usage is TRBJ1-1; maybe TRBD1 (5 bases). CDR3 length: 13 amino acids. V shed 6 bases and J shed 3 bases, with 11 bases lying between them. Looked up from germline, CDR1 is SNHLY and CDR2 is FYNNEI. In nucleotides, the CDR3 is TGTGCCAGCAGGGGCAGGGTTTACACTGAAGCTTTCTTT. Its protein is CASRGRVYTEAFF.

The rearrangement joins TRBV6-7 to TRBJ1-6; 8 bases agree with TRBD1. TRBV6-7 is an ORF, and what it does is uncertain. The CDR3 contains 18 residues. J lost 5 bases, V lost 0 bases, and 9 bases had no gene match. The CDR3 region is CASSYSATGVVHNSPLHF. CDR3 bases: TGTGCCAGCAGTTACTCGGCGACAGGGGTTGTCCATAATTCACCCCTCCACTTT.

This clonotype is termed medium-sized. The rearrangement links TRBV25-1 to TRBJ1-3; D may be TRBD1 (6 bases). CDR3 length: 18 amino acids. Germline-derived CDR1 and CDR2 are MGHDK and SYGVNS. The V gene lost 2 bases and the J gene lost 3 bases, with 20 bases spanning the gap. In nucleotides, the CDR3 is TGTGCCAGCAGTGAAGTATCATCCGGCGCCAGGGGTGGAAACACCATATATTTT. Amino acids: CASSEVSSGARGGNTIYF. Variable domain in full (rest from reference TRBV25-1 and TRBJ1-3): EADIYQTPRYLVIGTGKKITLECSQTMGHDKMYWYQQDPGMELHLIHYSYGVNSTEKGDLSSESTVSRIRTEHFPLTLESARPSHTSQYLCASSEVSSGARGGNTIYFGEGSWLTVV.